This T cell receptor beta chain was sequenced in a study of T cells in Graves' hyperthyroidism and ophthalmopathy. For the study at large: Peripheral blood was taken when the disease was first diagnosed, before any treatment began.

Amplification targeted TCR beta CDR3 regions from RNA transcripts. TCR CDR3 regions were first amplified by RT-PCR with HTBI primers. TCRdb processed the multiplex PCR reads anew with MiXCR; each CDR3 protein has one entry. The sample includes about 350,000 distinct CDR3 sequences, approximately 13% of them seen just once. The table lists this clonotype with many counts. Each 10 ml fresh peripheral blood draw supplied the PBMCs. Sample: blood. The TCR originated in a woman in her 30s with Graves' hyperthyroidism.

CDR3 protein: CSAHPGQGIHNEQFF. CDR3 bases: TGCAGTGCTCACCCGGGACAGGGTATCCACAATGAGCAGTTCTTC. This chain connects TRBV20-1 to TRBJ2-1; 9 nucleotides agree with TRBD1. This CDR3 is 15 amino acids long. Looked up from germline, CDR1 is DFQATT and CDR2 is SNEGSKA (reference sequence). With V trimmed by 5 bases and J by 5 bases, 10 bases remained unmatched.